Listed below are T cell receptor beta chains from one sample, sequenced in a study of control samples from healthy donors and cancer patients. Clones were read by immunoSEQ multiplex PCR, and TCRdb kept only the in-frame ones, dropping some. The sample shows 100,000 to 150,000 clones, approximately 92% of them seen only once. Sequencing was performed on PBMCs. These receptors originate from an elderly man with head and neck cancer. Both conserved end residues are part of each CDR3. The D gene is left open where the match is weak. Clone size is stated in some rows and not others, as once, few, many or a class when expanded.

V gene: TRBV7-2
J gene: TRBJ2-7
clone size: NA
D gene: NA
CDR3 protein: CASSPNGALTYEQYF
CDR3 DNA: TGTGCCAGCAGCCCCAATGGAGCTTTAACCTACGAGCAGTACTTC

V gene: TRBV7-9
J gene: TRBJ2-4
clone size: NA
D gene: NA
CDR3 protein: CASSAPGRAKNIQYF
CDR3 DNA: TGTGCCAGCAGCGCCCCGGGGAGAGCCAAAAACATTCAGTACTTC

V gene: TRBV11-2
J gene: TRBJ2-3
clone size: NA
D gene: NA
CDR3 protein: CASSRTDTQYF
CDR3 DNA: TGTGCCAGCAGCCGTACAGATACGCAGTATTTT

V gene: TRBV13
J gene: TRBJ2-3
clone size: NA
D gene: NA
CDR3 protein: CASSPQPLSTDTQYF
CDR3 DNA: TGTGCCAGCAGCCCTCAGCCCCTTAGCACAGATACGCAGTATTTT

V gene: TRBV7-9
J gene: TRBJ1-2
clone size: NA
D gene: NA
CDR3 protein: CASSLGEAGYGYTF
CDR3 DNA: TGTGCCAGCAGCTTAGGGGAGGCTGGTTATGGCTACACCTTC

V gene: TRBV20-1
J gene: TRBJ1-6
clone size: NA
D gene: NA
CDR3 protein: CSASHGSNSPLHF
CDR3 DNA: TGCAGTGCTAGTCACGGGTCCAATTCACCCCTCCACTTT

V gene: TRBV5-1
J gene: TRBJ2-7
clone size: once
D gene: TRBD1
CDR3 protein: CASSWGQGADEQYF
CDR3 DNA: TGCGCCAGCAGCTGGGGACAGGGGGCGGACGAGCAGTACTTC

V gene: TRBV4-1
J gene: TRBJ2-7
clone size: NA
D gene: TRBD2
CDR3 protein: CASSHQPGLAGNYEQYF
CDR3 DNA: TGCGCCAGCAGCCACCAACCGGGACTAGCGGGGAACTACGAGCAGTACTTC

V gene: TRBV5-1
J gene: TRBJ2-2
clone size: NA
D gene: NA
CDR3 protein: CASSLALNTGELFF
CDR3 DNA: TGCGCCAGCAGCTTGGCGCTAAACACCGGGGAGCTGTTTTTT

V gene: TRBV7-2
J gene: TRBJ1-2
clone size: NA
D gene: NA
CDR3 protein: CASSLDGNYGYTF
CDR3 DNA: TGTGCCAGCAGCTTGGATGGTAACTATGGCTACACCTTC

V gene: TRBV7-9
J gene: TRBJ1-1
clone size: NA
D gene: NA
CDR3 protein: CASSLGGAGETEAFF
CDR3 DNA: TGTGCCAGCAGCTTAGGAGGGGCGGGGGAAACTGAAGCTTTCTTT

V gene: TRBV7-8
J gene: TRBJ1-1
clone size: few
D gene: TRBD1
CDR3 protein: CASSRNRDRATEAFF
CDR3 DNA: TGTGCCAGCAGCCGAAACCGGGACAGGGCCACTGAAGCTTTCTTT

V gene: TRBV2
J gene: TRBJ1-5
clone size: few
D gene: TRBD1
CDR3 protein: CASRDRTSNQPQHF
CDR3 DNA: TGTGCCAGCAGGGACAGGACTAGCAATCAGCCCCAGCATTTT

V gene: TRBV6-5
J gene: TRBJ1-1
clone size: NA
D gene: NA
CDR3 protein: CASHFLNTEAFF
CDR3 DNA: TGTGCCAGCCATTTCCTGAACACTGAAGCTTTCTTT

V gene: TRBV10-3
J gene: TRBJ2-5
clone size: NA
D gene: TRBD2
CDR3 protein: CAISESRLAGVGAEETQYF
CDR3 DNA: TGTGCCATCAGTGAGTCAAGACTAGCGGGAGTAGGAGCAGAAGAGACCCAGTACTTC

V gene: TRBV5-1
J gene: TRBJ2-1
clone size: NA
D gene: NA
CDR3 protein: CASSLSQIYNEQFF
CDR3 DNA: TGCGCCAGCAGCTTGTCCCAGATCTACAATGAGCAGTTCTTC

V gene: TRBV24-1
J gene: TRBJ2-3
clone size: NA
D gene: NA
CDR3 protein: CATSDPSTDTQYF
CDR3 DNA: TGTGCCACCAGCGACCCTAGCACAGATACGCAGTATTTT

V gene: TRBV5-1
J gene: TRBJ2-7
clone size: NA
D gene: NA
CDR3 protein: CASSYRNEQYF
CDR3 DNA: TGCGCCAGCAGCTACAGGAACGAGCAGTACTTC

V gene: TRBV27
J gene: TRBJ1-4
clone size: NA
D gene: NA
CDR3 protein: CASSLFSLRMGQEKLFF
CDR3 DNA: TGTGCCAGCAGTTTATTTAGCTTGAGGATGGGACAAGAAAAACTGTTTTTT

V gene: TRBV4-1
J gene: TRBJ1-4
clone size: NA
D gene: NA
CDR3 protein: CASSQETRLGKLFF
CDR3 DNA: TGCGCCAGCAGCCAAGAAACCCGGCTGGGAAAACTGTTTTTT

V gene: TRBV10-1
J gene: TRBJ1-1
clone size: NA
D gene: NA
CDR3 protein: CASSEILGLYTEAFF
CDR3 DNA: TGCGCCAGCAGTGAAATTTTGGGGCTCTACACTGAAGCTTTCTTT

V gene: TRBV2
J gene: TRBJ1-1
clone size: NA
D gene: TRBD1
CDR3 protein: CASTGQGNTEAFF
CDR3 DNA: TGTGCCAGCACTGGACAGGGGAACACTGAAGCTTTCTTT

V gene: TRBV11-3
J gene: TRBJ2-2
clone size: NA
D gene: NA
CDR3 protein: CASSYTRGDTGELFF
CDR3 DNA: TGTGCCAGCAGCTATACGCGTGGGGACACCGGGGAGCTGTTTTTT

V gene: TRBV30
J gene: TRBJ2-7
clone size: NA
D gene: NA
CDR3 protein: CAWEGNYEQYF
CDR3 DNA: TGTGCCTGGGAGGGGAACTACGAGCAGTACTTC

V gene: TRBV11-3
J gene: TRBJ2-7
clone size: NA
D gene: NA
CDR3 protein: CASSSGPETGRGNEQYF
CDR3 DNA: TGTGCCAGCAGCTCCGGGCCTGAGACAGGGAGGGGGAACGAGCAGTACTTC

V gene: TRBV6-5
J gene: TRBJ2-7
clone size: NA
D gene: NA
CDR3 protein: CASSYSTALEQYF
CDR3 DNA: TGTGCCAGCAGTTACTCGACAGCTTTAGAGCAGTACTTC

V gene: TRBV18
J gene: TRBJ1-2
clone size: once
D gene: NA
CDR3 protein: CASSPSKGFYGYTF
CDR3 DNA: TGTGCCAGCTCACCGTCGAAGGGTTTCTATGGCTACACCTTC

V gene: TRBV11-2
J gene: TRBJ2-7
clone size: NA
D gene: NA
CDR3 protein: CASSPLPAVRGEQYF
CDR3 DNA: TGTGCCAGCAGCCCCCTGCCCGCCGTGAGGGGAGAGCAGTACTTC

V gene: TRBV5-1
J gene: TRBJ1-1
clone size: NA
D gene: NA
CDR3 protein: CASSSIGPRTDTEAFF
CDR3 DNA: TGCGCCAGCAGCTCAATCGGACCCAGAACGGACACTGAAGCTTTCTTT

V gene: TRBV11-2
J gene: TRBJ1-3
clone size: NA
D gene: NA
CDR3 protein: CASSLNNGGNTIYF
CDR3 DNA: TGTGCCAGCAGCTTAAATAATGGGGGAAACACCATATATTTT

V gene: TRBV7-2
J gene: TRBJ2-1
clone size: NA
D gene: TRBD2
CDR3 protein: CASTLAGGWEQFF
CDR3 DNA: TGTGCCAGCACCCTAGCGGGGGGATGGGAGCAGTTCTTC

V gene: TRBV5-8
J gene: TRBJ1-6
clone size: NA
D gene: TRBD1
CDR3 protein: CASRPRDRVDHSPLHF
CDR3 DNA: TGTGCCAGCAGACCCAGGGACAGGGTGGATCATTCACCCCTCCACTTT

V gene: TRBV25-1
J gene: TRBJ2-2
clone size: NA
D gene: NA
CDR3 protein: CASSPLRGDTGELFF
CDR3 DNA: TGTGCCAGCAGTCCATTAAGGGGGGACACCGGGGAGCTGTTTTTT

V gene: TRBV11-3
J gene: TRBJ2-7
clone size: once
D gene: NA
CDR3 protein: CASSDTPGDEQYF
CDR3 DNA: TGTGCCAGCAGCGATACCCCAGGGGACGAGCAGTACTTC

V gene: TRBV5-1
J gene: TRBJ2-2
clone size: NA
D gene: TRBD2
CDR3 protein: CASSLTSGYTGELFF
CDR3 DNA: TGCGCCAGCAGCTTGACTAGCGGGTACACCGGGGAGCTGTTTTTT

V gene: TRBV6-5
J gene: TRBJ2-7
clone size: NA
D gene: NA
CDR3 protein: CASSLGASGFSYEQYF
CDR3 DNA: TGTGCCAGCAGTTTGGGGGCTAGCGGCTTCTCCTACGAGCAGTACTTC

V gene: TRBV5-1
J gene: TRBJ1-1
clone size: NA
D gene: NA
CDR3 protein: CASSSRDGGYPNTEAFF
CDR3 DNA: TGCGCCAGCAGCTCTCGGGACGGGGGATATCCGAACACTGAAGCTTTCTTT